This T cell receptor (beta chain) derives from a study of T cells in Graves' hyperthyroidism and ophthalmopathy. Study results and limitations: Most clonotypes expanded in thyroid above 0.001 were likewise present in blood.

Diagnosis of hyperthyroidism was new in patients aged 18 to 65, and its duration was under 2 months. This CDR3 is 14 amino acids long. Trimming shortened V by 6 bases and J by 13 bases, and 19 bases separated the two germline ends. Looked up from germline, CDR1 is SNHLY and CDR2 is FYNNEI. RNA transcripts gave rise to amplified TCR beta CDR3 regions. The HTBI set primed first-round TCR CDR3 RT-PCR. TCRdb analysed the multiplex PCR reads with MiXCR anew, one entry per CDR3 protein. The table records 700,000 to 850,000 distinct CDR3 sequences, roughly a third of them present only once. The table lists this clonotype with many counts. What it recognizes is unknown.

V usage is TRBV2 and J usage is TRBJ1-6; the D is unclear. The TCR originated in a woman aged 40-49 years with Graves' hyperthyroidism. The sample taken for sequencing was blood. The CDR3 is CASRADGELAPLHF. The CDR3 nucleotides read TGTGCCAGCAGAGCAGACGGTGAGCTCGCCCCCCTCCACTTT.